Listed below are T cell receptor beta chains from one sample, sequenced in a study of blood T cell repertoires in COVID-19. The protocol was immunoSEQ multiplex PCR, while the TCRdb copy is restricted to in-frame clones and leaves out a portion. The repertoire holds a few hundred thousand clones, around 88% seen once, with under 8% in the top ten. Sequences were obtained from peripheral blood. These receptor sequences come from a woman aged 25 to 39 who had recovered from COVID-19. CDR3s include the opening cysteine and the closing phenylalanine or tryptophan. The D gene is left open where the match is weak. A clone size is listed for some rows: how often the clone was seen (once, few, many), or a class if it is expanded.

cdr3_nt cdr3_aa v_call d_call clone_size j_call
TGTGCCAGCAGCGCACCGGGACAGGGGTCAGAGACCCAGTACTTC CASSAPGQGSETQYF TRBV5-4 TRBD1 once TRBJ2-5
TGTGCCAGCAGCTCCGCCGACGGGGGGGAAGTCAATCAGCCCCAGCATTTT CASSSADGGEVNQPQHF TRBV7-8 - few TRBJ1-5
TGTGCCAGCAGTTTAAGGCCAGGGGGCAAGGAGACCCAGTACTTC CASSLRPGGKETQYF TRBV28 TRBD1 - TRBJ2-5
TGTGCCAGCAGTCCCATTGTGGGGGCTCAAGAGACCCAGTACTTC CASSPIVGAQETQYF TRBV2 - - TRBJ2-5
TGTGCCACCAGTGACGCAGGAATGTACCAAGAGACCCAGTACTTC CATSDAGMYQETQYF TRBV24-1 - - TRBJ2-5
TGTGCCAGCAGCTCCTCAGGGGATGGCTCTGAAGCTTTCTTT CASSSSGDGSEAFF TRBV7-4 - - TRBJ1-1
TGTGCCACCGAGGACAGGGAGGGAGAAAAACTGTTTTTT CATEDREGEKLFF TRBV24-1 TRBD1 - TRBJ1-4
TGCGCCAGCAGCCAAGATAGAAGACAGGGGGCGGGAAACATTCAGTACTTC CASSQDRRQGAGNIQYF TRBV4-1 TRBD1 - TRBJ2-4
TGTGCCAGCAGTTCTTGGCAGGGGTTAACTCAGCCCCAGCATTTT CASSSWQGLTQPQHF TRBV28 - - TRBJ1-5
TGTGCCAGCAGTCTCTTCCCCCCCGGGGGAACAGATACGCAGTATTTT CASSLFPPGGTDTQYF TRBV28 - - TRBJ2-3
TGTGCCAGCAGTTCTTCCGGGACAGGGGGATCCCACGAGCAGTACTTC CASSSSGTGGSHEQYF TRBV28 TRBD1 - TRBJ2-7
TGTGCCAGCAGCCAAGCCCCAGGGGAAGCCTACGAGCAGTACTTC CASSQAPGEAYEQYF TRBV3-1/TRBV3-2 - - TRBJ2-7
TGTGCCAGCAGCAGGACAGGCTACGAGCAGTACTTC CASSRTGYEQYF TRBV7-6 TRBD1 - TRBJ2-7
TGCGCCAGCAGCCCCGGGTACCAAGAGACCCAGTACTTC CASSPGYQETQYF TRBV5-1 - - TRBJ2-5
TGTGCCAGTAAACAGGGGTTGAACACCGGGGAGCTGTTTTTT CASKQGLNTGELFF TRBV6-5 TRBD1 - TRBJ2-2
TGCGCCAGCAGCTTGGACGGAGGGGTGGGCACTGAAGCTTTCTTT CASSLDGGVGTEAFF TRBV5-1 - - TRBJ1-1
TGCAGCGGGACACATTACAATGAGCAGTTCTTC CSGTHYNEQFF TRBV20-1 - - TRBJ2-1
TGTGCCAGCAGCTTGGGGTCAGGGGAGTCACCCCTCCACTTT CASSLGSGESPLHF TRBV7-9 - few TRBJ1-6
TGTGCCAGCAGCTTCCCGGGACAGGGGCAAGAGACCCAGTACTTC CASSFPGQGQETQYF TRBV5-4 TRBD1 - TRBJ2-5
TGTGCCAGCAGCTGGGAACTAGCGGGGGGGCCGTTAGGAGAGACCCAGTACTTC CASSWELAGGPLGETQYF TRBV7-2 TRBD2 - TRBJ2-5
TGTGCCAGCTCGGTCTACGAGCAGTACTTC CASSVYEQYF TRBV2 - few TRBJ2-7
TGTGCCAGCAGTAGACAGGGAGGTAGCAATCAGCCCCAGCATTTT CASSRQGGSNQPQHF TRBV6-5 TRBD1 few TRBJ1-5
TGTGCCAGCCAAGGGGGCTCTGGGGCCAACGTCCTGACTTTC CASQGGSGANVLTF TRBV5-4 - - TRBJ2-6
TGTGCCAGCTCACCCGAGACAGGGAGCACAGATACGCAGTATTTT CASSPETGSTDTQYF TRBV18 TRBD1 - TRBJ2-3
TGTGCCAGCAGCGCCACAGGGATTACTATGAACACTGAAGCTTTCTTT CASSATGITMNTEAFF TRBV21-1 - - TRBJ1-1
TGCGCCAGCAGCCACAAACCCTGGCGGGGGGGCCCTAACACCGGGGAGCTGTTTTTT CASSHKPWRGGPNTGELFF TRBV4-3 TRBD2 - TRBJ2-2
TGCGCCAGCAGCTTTACACGGGACAGATATTCACCCCTCCACTTT CASSFTRDRYSPLHF TRBV4-1 TRBD1 few TRBJ1-6
TGTGCCAGCAGCCCTAGGGACAGGGGGTACACCATATATTTT CASSPRDRGYTIYF TRBV28 TRBD1 - TRBJ1-3
TGTGCCAGCAGCAAAGTTGGGACAGCCGAAATGAACACTGAAGCTTTCTTT CASSKVGTAEMNTEAFF TRBV21-1 - - TRBJ1-1